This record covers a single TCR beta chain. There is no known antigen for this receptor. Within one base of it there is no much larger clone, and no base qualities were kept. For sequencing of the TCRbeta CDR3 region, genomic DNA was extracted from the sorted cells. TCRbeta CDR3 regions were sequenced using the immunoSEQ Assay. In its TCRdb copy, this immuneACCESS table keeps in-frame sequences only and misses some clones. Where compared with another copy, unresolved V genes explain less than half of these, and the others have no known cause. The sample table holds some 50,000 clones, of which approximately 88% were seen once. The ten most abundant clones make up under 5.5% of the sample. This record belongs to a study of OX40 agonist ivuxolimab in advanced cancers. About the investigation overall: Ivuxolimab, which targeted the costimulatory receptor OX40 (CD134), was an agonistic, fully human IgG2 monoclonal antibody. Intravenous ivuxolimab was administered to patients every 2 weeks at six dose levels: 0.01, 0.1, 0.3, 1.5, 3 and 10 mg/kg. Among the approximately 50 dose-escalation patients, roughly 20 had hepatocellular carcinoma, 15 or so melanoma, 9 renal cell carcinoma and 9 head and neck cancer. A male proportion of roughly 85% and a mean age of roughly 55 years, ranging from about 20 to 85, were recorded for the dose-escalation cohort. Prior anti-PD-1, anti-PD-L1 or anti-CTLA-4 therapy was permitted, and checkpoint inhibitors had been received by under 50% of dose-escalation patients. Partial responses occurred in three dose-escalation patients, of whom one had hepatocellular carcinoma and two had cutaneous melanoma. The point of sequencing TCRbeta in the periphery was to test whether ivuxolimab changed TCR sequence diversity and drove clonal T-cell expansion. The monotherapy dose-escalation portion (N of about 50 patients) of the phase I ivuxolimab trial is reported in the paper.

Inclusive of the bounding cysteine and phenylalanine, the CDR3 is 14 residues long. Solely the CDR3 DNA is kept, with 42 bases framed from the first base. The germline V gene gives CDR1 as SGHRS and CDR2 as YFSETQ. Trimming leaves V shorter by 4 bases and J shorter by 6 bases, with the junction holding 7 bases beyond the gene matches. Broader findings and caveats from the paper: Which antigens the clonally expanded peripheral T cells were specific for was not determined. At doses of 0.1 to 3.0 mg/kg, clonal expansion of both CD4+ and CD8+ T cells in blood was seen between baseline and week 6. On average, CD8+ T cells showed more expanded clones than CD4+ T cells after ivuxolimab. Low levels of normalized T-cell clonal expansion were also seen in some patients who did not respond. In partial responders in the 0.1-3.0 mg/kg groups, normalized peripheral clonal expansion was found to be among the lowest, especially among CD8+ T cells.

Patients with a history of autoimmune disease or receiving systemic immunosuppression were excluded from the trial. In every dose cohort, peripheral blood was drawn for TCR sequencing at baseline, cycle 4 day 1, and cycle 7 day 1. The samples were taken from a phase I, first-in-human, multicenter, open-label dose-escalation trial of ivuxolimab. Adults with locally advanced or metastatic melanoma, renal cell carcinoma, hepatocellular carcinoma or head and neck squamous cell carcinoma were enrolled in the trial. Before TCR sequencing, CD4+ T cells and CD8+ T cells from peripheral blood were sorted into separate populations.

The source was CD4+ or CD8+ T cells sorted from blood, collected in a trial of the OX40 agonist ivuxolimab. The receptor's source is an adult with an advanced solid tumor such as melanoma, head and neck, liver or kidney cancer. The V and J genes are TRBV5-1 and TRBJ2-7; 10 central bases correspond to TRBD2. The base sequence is TGCGCCAGCAGCATCGGGACTAGCGCTCGCGAGCAGTACTTC. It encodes CASSIGTSAREQYF.